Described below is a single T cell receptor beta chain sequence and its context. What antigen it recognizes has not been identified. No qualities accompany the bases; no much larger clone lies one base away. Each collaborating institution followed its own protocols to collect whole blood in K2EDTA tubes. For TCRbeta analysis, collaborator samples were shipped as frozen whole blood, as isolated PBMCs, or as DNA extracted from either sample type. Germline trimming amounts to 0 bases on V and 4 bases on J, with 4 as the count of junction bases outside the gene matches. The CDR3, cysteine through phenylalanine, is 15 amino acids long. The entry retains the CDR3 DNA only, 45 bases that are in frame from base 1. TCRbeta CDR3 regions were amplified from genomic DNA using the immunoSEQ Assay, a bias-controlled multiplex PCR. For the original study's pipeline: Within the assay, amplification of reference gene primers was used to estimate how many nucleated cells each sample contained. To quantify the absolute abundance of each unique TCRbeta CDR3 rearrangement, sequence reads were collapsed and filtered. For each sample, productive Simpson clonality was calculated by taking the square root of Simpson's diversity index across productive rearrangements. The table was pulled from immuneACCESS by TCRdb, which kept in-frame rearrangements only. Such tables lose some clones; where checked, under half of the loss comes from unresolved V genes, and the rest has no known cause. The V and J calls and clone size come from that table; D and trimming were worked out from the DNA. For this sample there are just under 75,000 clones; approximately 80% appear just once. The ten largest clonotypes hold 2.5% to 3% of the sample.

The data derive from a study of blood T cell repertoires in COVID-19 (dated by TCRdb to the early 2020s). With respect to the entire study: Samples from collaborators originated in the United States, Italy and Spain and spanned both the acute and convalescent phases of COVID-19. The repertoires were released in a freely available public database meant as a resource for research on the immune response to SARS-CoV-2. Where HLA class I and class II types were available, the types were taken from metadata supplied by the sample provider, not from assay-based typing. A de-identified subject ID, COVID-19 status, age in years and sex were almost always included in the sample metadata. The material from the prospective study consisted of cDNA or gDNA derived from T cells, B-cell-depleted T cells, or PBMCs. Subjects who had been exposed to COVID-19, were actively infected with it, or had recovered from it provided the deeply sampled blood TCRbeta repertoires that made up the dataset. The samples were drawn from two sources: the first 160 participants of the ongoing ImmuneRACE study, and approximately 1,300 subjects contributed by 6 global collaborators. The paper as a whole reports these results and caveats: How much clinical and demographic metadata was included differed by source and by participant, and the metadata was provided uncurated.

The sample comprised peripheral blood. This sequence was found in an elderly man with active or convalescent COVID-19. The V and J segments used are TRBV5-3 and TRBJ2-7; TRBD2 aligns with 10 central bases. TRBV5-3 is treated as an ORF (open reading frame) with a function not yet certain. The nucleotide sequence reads TGTGCCAGAAGCTTGGGGCTAGCGGGAGATTACGAGCAGTACTTC. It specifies CARSLGLAGDYEQYF.